These T cell receptor beta chains were read from a single sample in a study of siplizumab effects on memory and regulatory T cells. Produced via immunoSEQ multiplex PCR; TCRdb's table is partial and in-frame only. The sample has over 100,000 clones; approximately 90% are singletons. The specimen sequenced was Tregs sorted from blood. The source of these receptors is a human donor in good health. Both conserved end residues are part of each CDR3. A D gene is named only where the DNA matches it firmly. Not all rows give a size; the values are once, few, many and, for expanded clones, a class.

clone_size j_call v_call d_call cdr3_aa cdr3_nt
. TRBJ2-2 TRBV18 . CASSPPATGELFF TGTGCCAGCTCACCACCCGCCACCGGGGAGCTGTTTTTT
. TRBJ2-5 TRBV7-9 TRBD2 CASSLDPGGRETQYF TGTGCCAGCAGCTTAGACCCGGGGGGGCGAGAGACCCAGTACTTC
few TRBJ2-6 TRBV27 TRBD1 CASSFIQGLSSGANVLTF TGTGCCAGCAGTTTTATACAGGGGCTAAGCTCTGGGGCCAACGTCCTGACTTTC
. TRBJ1-1 TRBV2 . CASSVAAMNTEAFF TGTGCCAGCAGTGTCGCAGCTATGAACACTGAAGCTTTCTTT
. TRBJ1-1 TRBV4-2 . CASRQGGGGGMNTEAFF TGTGCCAGCAGACAAGGCGGTGGGGGGGGCATGAACACTGAAGCTTTCTTT
. TRBJ2-3 TRBV19 TRBD2 CASSISGRTGDTQYF TGTGCCAGTAGTATTAGCGGGAGGACCGGAGATACGCAGTATTTT
once TRBJ2-7 TRBV6-5 TRBD1 CASRRQGEVYEQYF TGTGCCAGCAGGCGACAGGGAGAAGTCTACGAGCAGTACTTC
. TRBJ2-7 TRBV11-2 . CASSLLSSHEQYF TGTGCCAGCAGCTTACTTAGCTCCCACGAGCAGTACTTC
. TRBJ2-7 TRBV19 TRBD1 CASSSTGGTNYEQYF TGTGCCAGTAGTTCGACAGGGGGGACCAACTACGAGCAGTACTTC
. TRBJ1-2 TRBV5-5 . CASGRGYTF TGTGCCAGCGGCAGGGGCTACACCTTC
. TRBJ2-5 TRBV5-6 TRBD1 CASRYYRGKQETQYF TGTGCCAGCAGATATTACAGGGGGAAACAAGAGACCCAGTACTTC
. TRBJ1-2 TRBV7-2 . CASSVTGLDYGYTF TGTGCCAGCAGCGTGACGGGGCTCGACTATGGCTACACCTTC
. TRBJ1-1 TRBV7-8 . CASSLAPGMNTEAFF TGTGCCAGCAGCTTAGCGCCGGGCATGAACACTGAAGCTTTCTTT
. TRBJ2-4 TRBV5-6 . CASSSRRGSGIQYF TGTGCCAGCAGCTCCAGAAGAGGGTCAGGCATTCAGTACTTC
. TRBJ2-7 TRBV6-1 . CASKRQYYEQYF TGTGCCAGCAAGCGGCAGTACTACGAGCAGTACTTC
once TRBJ1-5 TRBV11-2 . CASSAGRNQPQHF TGTGCCAGCAGCGCAGGCCGAAATCAGCCCCAGCATTTT
. TRBJ2-7 TRBV5-1 . CASSNGVRHEQYF TGCGCCAGCAGTAACGGGGTTCGACACGAGCAGTACTTC
. TRBJ2-3 TRBV10-1 TRBD2 CASSGLAASTDTQYF TGCGCCAGCAGTGGACTAGCGGCTAGCACAGATACGCAGTATTTT
. TRBJ2-1 TRBV6-1 TRBD1 CASSFGTGVHEQFF TGTGCCAGCAGTTTCGGGACAGGGGTGCATGAGCAGTTCTTC
. TRBJ2-7 TRBV30 . CAWAGASSYEQYF TGTGCCTGGGCAGGGGCATCCTCATACGAGCAGTACTTC
. TRBJ1-4 TRBV19 . CASSILGGGEKLFF TGTGCCAGTAGTATTTTGGGTGGTGGTGAAAAACTGTTTTTT
. TRBJ2-7 TRBV5-8 TRBD1 CASRRTGVGEQYF TGTGCCAGCAGAAGGACAGGCGTCGGAGAGCAGTACTTC
. TRBJ1-2 TRBV6-6 TRBD1 CASSFGQGYGYTF TGTGCCAGCAGTTTCGGACAGGGCTATGGCTACACCTTC
once TRBJ2-7 TRBV7-9 TRBD2 CAGSSGSSPYEQYF TGTGCCGGGTCTAGCGGGAGCTCCCCCTACGAGCAGTACTTC
. TRBJ2-1 TRBV9 TRBD2 CASSVFGSGRSYNEQFF TGTGCCAGCAGCGTATTTGGTAGCGGGAGGTCCTACAATGAGCAGTTCTTC
. TRBJ1-2 TRBV18 . CASSPPTILTNYGYTF TGTGCCAGCTCACCACCTACCATACTTACTAACTATGGCTACACCTTC
. TRBJ1-5 TRBV11-2 . CASSLGTNQPQHF TGTGCCAGCAGCTTAGGGACAAACCAGCCCCAGCATTTT
. TRBJ2-5 TRBV2 . CASSEALWAGVEETQYF TGTGCCAGCAGTGAAGCGCTTTGGGCAGGGGTTGAAGAGACCCAGTACTTC
. TRBJ1-2 TRBV15 TRBD1 CATSRNRGTGVRYTF TGTGCCACCAGCAGAAATCGCGGGACAGGGGTGCGCTACACCTTC
. TRBJ1-2 TRBV28 . CASSLTGGYTF TGTGCCAGCAGTTTGACGGGTGGCTACACCTTC
. TRBJ2-1 TRBV2 TRBD2 CASSGTSERLYNEQFF TGTGCCAGCAGCGGGACTAGCGAGAGACTATACAATGAGCAGTTCTTC
. TRBJ2-4 TRBV5-1 . CASSLDGIQYF TGCGCCAGCAGCTTGGATGGCATTCAGTACTTC
. TRBJ1-2 TRBV2 . CASSEGQFNYGYTF TGTGCCAGCAGTGAAGGACAGTTTAACTATGGCTACACCTTC
. TRBJ2-3 TRBV4-2 TRBD2 CASSQVRSSGKTDTQYF TGTGCCAGCAGCCAAGTCCGGAGTAGCGGGAAAACAGATACGCAGTATTTT
. TRBJ2-7 TRBV6-1 . CASSEEAAYPSGQYF TGTGCCAGCAGTGAAGAGGCAGCCTACCCTTCTGGGCAGTACTTC
. TRBJ2-3 TRBV6-6 . CASSYYVQYF TGTGCCAGCAGTTACTACGTGCAGTATTTT
. TRBJ2-5 TRBV11-2 TRBD2 CASSSSLAGGQETQYF TGTGCCAGCAGCTCTTCTTTAGCGGGGGGACAAGAGACCCAGTACTTC
. TRBJ2-1 TRBV4-1 . CASSQTLQYSYNEQFF TGCGCCAGCAGCCAAACTCTTCAGTACTCCTACAATGAGCAGTTCTTC
. TRBJ2-5 TRBV5-1 TRBD1 CASSSGQGDQETQYF TGCGCCAGCAGCTCTGGACAGGGGGACCAAGAGACCCAGTACTTC
once TRBJ2-7 TRBV27 TRBD2 CASTPGGRWSYEQYF TGTGCCAGCACCCCCGGGGGGAGGTGGTCCTACGAGCAGTACTTC
. TRBJ2-1 TRBV30 . CAWSPVIVWNEQFF TGTGCCTGGAGTCCTGTAATCGTCTGGAATGAGCAGTTCTTC
. TRBJ2-6 TRBV4-1 . CASSPSERQAGANVLTF TGCGCCAGCAGCCCCTCCGAGCGGCAAGCTGGGGCCAACGTCCTGACTTTC
. TRBJ1-6 TRBV9 . CASSVGQGLESPLHF TGTGCCAGCAGCGTAGGTCAGGGTTTGGAGTCACCCCTCCACTTT
. TRBJ2-5 TRBV2 TRBD2 CASRGTSEETQYF TGTGCCAGCAGGGGGACTAGCGAAGAGACCCAGTACTTC
. TRBJ2-1 TRBV5-1 . CASSPPRLDNEQFF TGCGCCAGCAGCCCACCTCGGTTGGACAATGAGCAGTTCTTC
. TRBJ1-1 TRBV5-1 . CASSPGTPGATEAFF TGCGCCAGCAGCCCGGGCACTCCAGGGGCCACTGAAGCTTTCTTT
. TRBJ1-2 TRBV15 . CATSREDHSASNYGYTF TGTGCCACCAGCAGAGAGGACCACAGCGCATCTAACTATGGCTACACCTTC